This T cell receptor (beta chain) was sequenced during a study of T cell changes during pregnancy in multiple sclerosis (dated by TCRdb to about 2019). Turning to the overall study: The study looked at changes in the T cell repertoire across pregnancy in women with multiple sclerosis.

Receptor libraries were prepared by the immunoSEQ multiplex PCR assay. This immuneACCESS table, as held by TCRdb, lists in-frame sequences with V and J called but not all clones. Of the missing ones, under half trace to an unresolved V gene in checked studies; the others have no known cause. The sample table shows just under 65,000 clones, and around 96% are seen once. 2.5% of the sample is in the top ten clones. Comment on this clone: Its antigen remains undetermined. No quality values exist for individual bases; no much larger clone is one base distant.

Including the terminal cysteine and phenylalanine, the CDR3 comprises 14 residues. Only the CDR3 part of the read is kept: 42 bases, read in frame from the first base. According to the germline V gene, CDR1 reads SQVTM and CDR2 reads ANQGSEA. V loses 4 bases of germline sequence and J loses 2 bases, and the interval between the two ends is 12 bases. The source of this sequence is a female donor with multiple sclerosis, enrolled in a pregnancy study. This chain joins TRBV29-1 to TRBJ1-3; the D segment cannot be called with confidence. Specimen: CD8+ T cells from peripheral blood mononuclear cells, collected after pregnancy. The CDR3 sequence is CSVVPTIPGNTIYF. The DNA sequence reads TGCAGCGTTGTACCGACTATTCCTGGAAACACCATATATTTT.